Below, 9 T cell receptor beta chains from the same sample are listed, as sequenced in a study of T cell changes during pregnancy in multiple sclerosis. Some clones are missing from TCRdb's copy, which holds only in-frame ones; the method was immunoSEQ multiplex PCR. The table shows 45,000 to 60,000 clones, with approximately 92% occurring only once. The material was CD4+ T cells from peripheral blood mononuclear cells, obtained in the third trimester of pregnancy. The receptors originated from a female donor with multiple sclerosis, enrolled in a pregnancy study.

The V and J genes are TRBV6-1 and TRBJ2-2; 8 bases are shared with TRBD1. V gave up 7 bases and J gave up 5 bases; unmatched junction bases: 6. Per germline, CDR1 MNHNS and CDR2 SASEGT. The CDR3 runs 14 residues. The CDR3 region is CASKRTGQTGELFF. The CDR3 coding sequence is TGTGCCAGCAAACGGACAGGGCAAACCGGGGAGCTGTTTTTT.

The rearrangement uses TRBV5-1 and TRBJ2-6, with D perhaps TRBD2 (7 bases). CDR1 is SGHRS, CDR2 YFSETQ, per germline. Trimming shortened V by 5 bases and J by 0 bases, and 21 bases separated the two germline ends. The CDR3 is 19 residues long. This CDR3 is CASSLRGLGGGSGANVLTF. The CDR3 DNA follows: TGCGCCAGCAGTCTCAGGGGATTGGGGGGGGGCTCTGGGGCCAACGTCCTGACTTTC.

The chain has TRBV18 and TRBJ1-1; 7 nucleotides align to TRBD1. Germline V gene lookup returns CDR1 KGHSH and CDR2 LQKENI. Germline trimming cut 1 base from V and 0 bases from J; bases unmatched to any gene: 2. This CDR3 has 15 amino acids. Here the CDR3 DNA reads TGTGCCAGCTCACCACTGGGACAGATGAACACTGAAGCTTTCTTT. It codes for CASSPLGQMNTEAFF.

The chain links TRBV2 to TRBJ2-1; D is ambiguous. The CDR3 is 12 amino acids. The germline V and J ends were trimmed by 4 bases and 3 bases, with 4 bases remaining between them. CDR1 SNHLY and CDR2 FYNNEI come from the germline V gene. CDR3 in amino acids: CASSVGYNEQFF. The CDR3 DNA sequence: TGTGCCAGCAGTGTCGGCTACAATGAGCAGTTCTTC.

The chain combines TRBV5-1 with TRBJ2-2, with D uncertain. CDR3 size: 13 residues. The ends were cut back, 0 bases at V and 6 bases at J, with 6 bases in the middle. In germline, CDR1 is SGHRS, CDR2 YFSETQ. CDR3 sequence reads: CASSLGPAGELFF. In DNA, the CDR3 is TGCGCCAGCAGCTTGGGGCCCGCCGGGGAGCTGTTTTTT.

The chain uses TRBV5-1 and TRBJ2-2; 9 bases are a match to TRBD1. Unmatched junction bases numbered 6, after V lost 8 bases and J lost 1 base. The germline CDR1 and CDR2 sequences are SGHRS and YFSETQ. The CDR3 sequence is 15 residues long. The CDR3 region is CASIQGAQNTGELFF. The CDR3 DNA reads as TGCGCCAGTATACAGGGGGCGCAGAACACCGGGGAGCTGTTTTTT.

The rearrangement links TRBV28 to TRBJ1-5; weak D call: TRBD1 (6 bases). The CDR3 totals 15 residues. Germline CDR1 and CDR2: MDHEN and SYDVKM. The V and J ends lost 6 bases and 12 bases respectively, with 24 bases between them. As DNA, the CDR3 is TGTGCCAGCAGGACAGGACAGCTACCCGGTGTACGCCAGCATTTT. It specifies CASRTGQLPGVRQHF.

The chain recombines TRBV28 with TRBJ2-7, with 7 bases aligning to TRBD2. Germline V gene sequence: CDR1 MDHEN, CDR2 SYDVKM. The CDR3 contains 12 residues. The V and J ends lost 5 bases and 5 bases, in that order; junction bases with no gene match: 3. The CDR3 reads CASSMTSHEQYF. The CDR3, as DNA: TGTGCCAGCAGTATGACTAGCCACGAGCAGTACTTC.

J is TRBJ1-1 and V is TRBV14, with unresolved D. Trimming removed 2 bases from V and 1 base from J, with 5 bases in between. CDR3 length equals 13 residues. CDR1 is SGHDN, CDR2 FVKESK, per germline. CDR3 loop: CASSQLRNTEAFF. The CDR3 DNA follows: TGTGCCAGCAGCCAACTCAGGAACACTGAAGCTTTCTTT.